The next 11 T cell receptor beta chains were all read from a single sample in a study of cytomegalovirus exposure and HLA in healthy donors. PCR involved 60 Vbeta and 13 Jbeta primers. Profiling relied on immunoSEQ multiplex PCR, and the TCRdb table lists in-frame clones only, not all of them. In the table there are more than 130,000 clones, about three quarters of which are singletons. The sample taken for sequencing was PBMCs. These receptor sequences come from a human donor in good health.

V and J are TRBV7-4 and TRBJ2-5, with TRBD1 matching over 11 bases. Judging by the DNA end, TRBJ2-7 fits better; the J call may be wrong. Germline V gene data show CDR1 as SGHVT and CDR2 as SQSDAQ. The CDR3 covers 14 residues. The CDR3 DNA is TGTGCCAGAGAAGAGGGACAGGGGGCCTACGAGCAGTACTTC. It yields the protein CAREEGQGAYEQYF.

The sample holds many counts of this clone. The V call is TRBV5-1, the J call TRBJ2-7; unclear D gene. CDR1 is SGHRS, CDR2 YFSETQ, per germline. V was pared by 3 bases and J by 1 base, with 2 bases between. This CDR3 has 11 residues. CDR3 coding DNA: TGCGCCAGCAGCTCGTCCTACGAGCAGTACTTC. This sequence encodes CASSSSYEQYF.

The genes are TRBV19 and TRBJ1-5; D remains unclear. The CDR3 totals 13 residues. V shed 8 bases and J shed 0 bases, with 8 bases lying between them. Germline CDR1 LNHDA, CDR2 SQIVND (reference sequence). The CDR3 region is CASCTYSNQPQHF. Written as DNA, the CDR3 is TGTGCCAGTTGCACCTATAGCAATCAGCCCCAGCATTTT.

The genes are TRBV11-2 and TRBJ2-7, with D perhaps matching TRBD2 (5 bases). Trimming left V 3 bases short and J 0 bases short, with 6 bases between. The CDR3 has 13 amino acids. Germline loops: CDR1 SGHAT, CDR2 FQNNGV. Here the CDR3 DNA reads TGTGCCAGCAGCTTGGGGAGCTCCTACGAGCAGTACTTC. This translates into CASSLGSSYEQYF.

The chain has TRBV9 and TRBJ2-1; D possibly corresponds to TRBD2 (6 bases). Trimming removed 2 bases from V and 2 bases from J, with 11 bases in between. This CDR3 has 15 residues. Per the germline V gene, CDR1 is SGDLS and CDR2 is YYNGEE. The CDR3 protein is CASSVSGGTYNEQFF. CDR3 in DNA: TGTGCCAGCAGCGTCAGCGGCGGGACCTACAATGAGCAGTTCTTC.

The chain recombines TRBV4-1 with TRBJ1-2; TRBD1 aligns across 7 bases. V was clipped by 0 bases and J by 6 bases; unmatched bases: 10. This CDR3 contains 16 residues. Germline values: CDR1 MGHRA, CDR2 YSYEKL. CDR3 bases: TGCGCCAGCAGCCAAGAACTTGGACAGGCGGCAAATGGCTACACCTTC. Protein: CASSQELGQAANGYTF.

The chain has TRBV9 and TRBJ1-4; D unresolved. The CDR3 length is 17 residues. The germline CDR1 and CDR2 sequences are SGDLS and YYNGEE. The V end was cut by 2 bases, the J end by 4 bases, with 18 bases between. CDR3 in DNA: TGTGCCAGCAGCGTCTCTCCTGTTGGAGGTAGTAATGAAAAACTGTTTTTT. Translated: CASSVSPVGGSNEKLFF.

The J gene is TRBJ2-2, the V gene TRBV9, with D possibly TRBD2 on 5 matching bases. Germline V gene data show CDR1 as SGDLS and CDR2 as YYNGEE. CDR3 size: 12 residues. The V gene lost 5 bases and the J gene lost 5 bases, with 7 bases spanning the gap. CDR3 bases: TGTGCCAGCAGAGAGGGAACCGGGGAGCTGTTTTTT. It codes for CASREGTGELFF.

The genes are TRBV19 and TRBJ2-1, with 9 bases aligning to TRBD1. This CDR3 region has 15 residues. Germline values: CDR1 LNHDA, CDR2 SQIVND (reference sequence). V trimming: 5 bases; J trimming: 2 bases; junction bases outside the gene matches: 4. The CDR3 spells CASSQGQGTYNEQFF. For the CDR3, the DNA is TGTGCCAGTAGTCAGGGACAGGGTACCTACAATGAGCAGTTCTTC.

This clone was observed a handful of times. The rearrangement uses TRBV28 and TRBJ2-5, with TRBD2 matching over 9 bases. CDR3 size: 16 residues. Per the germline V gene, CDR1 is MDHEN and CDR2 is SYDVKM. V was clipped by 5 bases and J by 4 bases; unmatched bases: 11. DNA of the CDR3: TGTGCCAGCAGTGGGGTAGAGCGGGGGGTCGGAGAGACCCAGTACTTC. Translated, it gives CASSGVERGVGETQYF.

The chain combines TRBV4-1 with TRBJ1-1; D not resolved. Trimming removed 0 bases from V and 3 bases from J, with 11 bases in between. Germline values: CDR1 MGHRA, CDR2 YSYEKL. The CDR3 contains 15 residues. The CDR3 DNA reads TGCGCCAGCAGCCAAGATCGAAACAGTCACACTGAAGCTTTCTTT. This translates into CASSQDRNSHTEAFF.